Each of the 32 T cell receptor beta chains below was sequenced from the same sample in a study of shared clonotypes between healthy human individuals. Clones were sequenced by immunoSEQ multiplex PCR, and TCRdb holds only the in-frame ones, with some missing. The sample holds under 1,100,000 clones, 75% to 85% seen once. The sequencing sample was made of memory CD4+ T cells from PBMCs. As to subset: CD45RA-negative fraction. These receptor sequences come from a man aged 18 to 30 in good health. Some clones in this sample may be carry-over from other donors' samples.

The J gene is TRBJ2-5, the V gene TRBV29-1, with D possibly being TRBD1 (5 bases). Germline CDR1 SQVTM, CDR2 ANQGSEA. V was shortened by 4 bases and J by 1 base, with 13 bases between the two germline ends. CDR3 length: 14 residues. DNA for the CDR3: TGCAGCGTTGCTTTAGGGGCCCTCCAAGAGACCCAGTACTTC. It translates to CSVALGALQETQYF.

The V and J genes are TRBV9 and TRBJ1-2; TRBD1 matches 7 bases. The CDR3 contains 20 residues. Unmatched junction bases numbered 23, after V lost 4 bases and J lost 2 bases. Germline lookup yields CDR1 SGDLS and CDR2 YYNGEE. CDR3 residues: CASSSQQGGMLSATNYGYTF. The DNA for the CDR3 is TGTGCCAGCAGCTCCCAGCAGGGGGGGATGCTAAGCGCGACAAACTATGGCTACACCTTC.

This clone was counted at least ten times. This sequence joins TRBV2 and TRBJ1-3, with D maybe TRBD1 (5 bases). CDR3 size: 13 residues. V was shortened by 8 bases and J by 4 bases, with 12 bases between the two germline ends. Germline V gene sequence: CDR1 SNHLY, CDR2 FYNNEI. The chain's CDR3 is CASCRDSGNTIYF. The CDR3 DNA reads TGTGCCAGCTGCCGGGACTCGGGAAACACCATATATTTT.

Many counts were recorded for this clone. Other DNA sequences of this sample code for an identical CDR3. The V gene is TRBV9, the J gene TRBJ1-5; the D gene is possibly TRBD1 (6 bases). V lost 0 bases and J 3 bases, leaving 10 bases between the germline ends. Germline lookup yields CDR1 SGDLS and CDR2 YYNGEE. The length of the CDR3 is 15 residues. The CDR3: CASSVGGTHNQPQHF. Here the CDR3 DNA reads TGTGCCAGCAGCGTAGGGGGGACACACAATCAGCCCCAGCATTTT.

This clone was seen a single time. The CDR3, as DNA: TGTGCCGGCGGGACCACCCACCGGGAGACCCAGTACTTC. Translated, it gives CAGGTTHRETQYF. The V gene is TRBV28, the J gene TRBJ2-5, with D possibly being TRBD2 (6 bases). V lost 11 bases, J lost 5 bases, and 18 bases lay in between. The CDR3 loop spans 13 amino acids. Germline CDR1 MDHEN, CDR2 SYDVKM.

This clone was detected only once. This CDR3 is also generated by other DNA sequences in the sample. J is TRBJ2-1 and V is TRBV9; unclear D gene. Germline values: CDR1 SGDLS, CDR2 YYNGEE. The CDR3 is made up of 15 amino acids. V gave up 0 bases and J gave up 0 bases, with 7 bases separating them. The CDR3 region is CASSVEGGSYNEQFF. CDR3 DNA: TGTGCCAGCAGCGTAGAGGGCGGCTCCTACAATGAGCAGTTCTTC.

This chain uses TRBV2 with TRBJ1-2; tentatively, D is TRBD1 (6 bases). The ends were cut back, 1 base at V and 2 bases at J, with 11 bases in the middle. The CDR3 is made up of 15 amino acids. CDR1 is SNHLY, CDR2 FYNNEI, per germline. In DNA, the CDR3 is TGTGCCAGCAGTGAAGACAGGGCGGCGAACTATGGCTACACCTTC. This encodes CASSEDRAANYGYTF.

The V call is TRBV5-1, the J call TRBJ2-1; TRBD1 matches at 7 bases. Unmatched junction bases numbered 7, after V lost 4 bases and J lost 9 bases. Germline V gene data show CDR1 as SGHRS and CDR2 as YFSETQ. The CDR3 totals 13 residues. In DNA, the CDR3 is TGCGCCAGCAGCGTTGGGACAGAGGCTGAGCAGTTCTTC. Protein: CASSVGTEAEQFF.

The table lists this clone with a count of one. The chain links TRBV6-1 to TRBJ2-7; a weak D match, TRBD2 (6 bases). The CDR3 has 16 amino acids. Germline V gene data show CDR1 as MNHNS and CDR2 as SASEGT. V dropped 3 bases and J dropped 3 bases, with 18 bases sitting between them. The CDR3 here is CASSDSGGTGIYEQYF. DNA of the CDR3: TGTGCCAGCAGTGATAGCGGCGGGACCGGGATCTACGAGCAGTACTTC.

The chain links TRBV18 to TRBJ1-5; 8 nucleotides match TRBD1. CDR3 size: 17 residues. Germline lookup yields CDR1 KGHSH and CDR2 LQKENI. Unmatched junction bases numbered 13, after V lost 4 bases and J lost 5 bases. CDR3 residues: CASSRLGQGAGDQPQHF. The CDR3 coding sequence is TGTGCCAGCTCACGACTGGGGCAGGGGGCGGGTGATCAGCCCCAGCATTTT.

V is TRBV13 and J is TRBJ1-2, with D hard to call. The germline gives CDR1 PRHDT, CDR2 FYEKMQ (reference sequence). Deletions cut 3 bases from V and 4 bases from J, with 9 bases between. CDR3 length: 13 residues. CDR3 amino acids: CASSFILAYGYTF. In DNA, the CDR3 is TGTGCCAGCAGCTTTATCCTTGCCTATGGCTACACCTTC.

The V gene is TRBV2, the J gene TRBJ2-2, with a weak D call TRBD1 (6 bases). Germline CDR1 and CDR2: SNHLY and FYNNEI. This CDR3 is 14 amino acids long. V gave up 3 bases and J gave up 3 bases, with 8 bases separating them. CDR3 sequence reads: CASSEWGHTGELFF. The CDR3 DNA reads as TGTGCCAGCAGTGAGTGGGGGCACACCGGGGAGCTGTTTTTT.

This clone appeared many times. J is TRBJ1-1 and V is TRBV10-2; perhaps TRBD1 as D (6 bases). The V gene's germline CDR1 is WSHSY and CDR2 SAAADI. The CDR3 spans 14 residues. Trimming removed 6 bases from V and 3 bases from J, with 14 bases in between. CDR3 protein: CASRGLGTYTEAFF. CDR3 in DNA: TGCGCCAGCAGGGGCCTCGGGACATACACTGAAGCTTTCTTT.

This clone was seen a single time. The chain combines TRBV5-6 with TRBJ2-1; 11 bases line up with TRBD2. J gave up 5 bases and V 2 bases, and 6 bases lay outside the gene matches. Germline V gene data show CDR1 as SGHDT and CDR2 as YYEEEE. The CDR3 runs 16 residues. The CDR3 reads CASSLPGLAVNNEQFF. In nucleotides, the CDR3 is TGTGCCAGCAGCTTACCGGGACTAGCGGTTAACAATGAGCAGTTCTTC.

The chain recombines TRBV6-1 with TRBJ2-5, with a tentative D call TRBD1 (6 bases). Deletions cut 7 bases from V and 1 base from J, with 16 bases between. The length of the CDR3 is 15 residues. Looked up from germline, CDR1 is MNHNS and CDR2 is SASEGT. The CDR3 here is CASIKTGGGQETQYF. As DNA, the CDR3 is TGTGCCAGCATCAAGACAGGAGGAGGCCAAGAGACCCAGTACTTC.

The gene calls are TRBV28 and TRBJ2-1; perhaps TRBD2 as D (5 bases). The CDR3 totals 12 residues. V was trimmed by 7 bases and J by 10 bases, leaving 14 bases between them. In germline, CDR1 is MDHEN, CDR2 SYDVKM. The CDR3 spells CASKIPGYEQFF. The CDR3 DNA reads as TGTGCCAGCAAAATTCCGGGATACGAGCAGTTCTTC. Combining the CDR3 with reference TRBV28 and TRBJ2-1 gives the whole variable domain DVKVTQSSRYLVKRTGEKVFLECVQDMDHENMFWYRQDPGLGLRLIYFSYDVKMKEKGDIPEGYSVSREKKERFSLILESASTNQTSMYLCASKIPGYEQFFGPGTRLTVL.

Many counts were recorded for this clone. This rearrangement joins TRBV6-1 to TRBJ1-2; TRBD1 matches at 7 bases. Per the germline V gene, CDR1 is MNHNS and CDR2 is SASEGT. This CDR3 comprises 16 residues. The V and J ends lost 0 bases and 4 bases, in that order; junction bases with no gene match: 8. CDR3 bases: TGTGCCAGCAGTGAAGCCGGACAGGCCGAGGGCTATGGCTACACCTTC. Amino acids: CASSEAGQAEGYGYTF.

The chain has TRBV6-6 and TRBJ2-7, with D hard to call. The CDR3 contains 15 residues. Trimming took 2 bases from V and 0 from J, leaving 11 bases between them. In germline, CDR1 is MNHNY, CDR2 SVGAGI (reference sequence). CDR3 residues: CASSYGQTISYEQYF. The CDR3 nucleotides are TGTGCCAGCAGTTACGGGCAGACCATCTCCTACGAGCAGTACTTC.

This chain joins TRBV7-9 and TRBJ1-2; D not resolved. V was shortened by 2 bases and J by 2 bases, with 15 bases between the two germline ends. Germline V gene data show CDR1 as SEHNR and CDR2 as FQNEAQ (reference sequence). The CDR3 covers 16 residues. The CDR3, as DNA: TGTGCCAGCAGCTTACAAAGGTCAGCCTCGAACTATGGCTACACCTTC. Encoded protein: CASSLQRSASNYGYTF.

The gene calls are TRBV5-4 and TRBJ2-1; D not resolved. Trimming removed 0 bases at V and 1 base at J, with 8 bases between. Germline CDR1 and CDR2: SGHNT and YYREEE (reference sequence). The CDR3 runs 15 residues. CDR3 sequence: CASSLAIESYNEQFF. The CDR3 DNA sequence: TGTGCCAGCAGCTTGGCCATCGAGTCCTACAATGAGCAGTTCTTC.

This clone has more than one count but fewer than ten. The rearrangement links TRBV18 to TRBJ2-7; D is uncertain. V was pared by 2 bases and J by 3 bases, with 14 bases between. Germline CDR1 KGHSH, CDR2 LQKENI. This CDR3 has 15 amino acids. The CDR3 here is CASSPSTYPHYEQYF. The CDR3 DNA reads TGTGCCAGCTCACCATCGACGTATCCCCACTACGAGCAGTACTTC.

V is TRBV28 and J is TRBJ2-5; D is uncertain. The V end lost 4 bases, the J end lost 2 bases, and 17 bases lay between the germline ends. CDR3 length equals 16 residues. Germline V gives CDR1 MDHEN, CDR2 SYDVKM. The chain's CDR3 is CASSSHPPAAQETQYF. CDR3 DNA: TGTGCCAGCAGTTCTCACCCCCCGGCGGCACAAGAGACCCAGTACTTC.

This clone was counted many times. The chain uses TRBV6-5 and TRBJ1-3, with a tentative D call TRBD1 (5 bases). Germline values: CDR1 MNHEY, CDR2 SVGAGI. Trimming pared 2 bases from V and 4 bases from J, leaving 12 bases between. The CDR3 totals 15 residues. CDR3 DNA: TGTGCCAGCAGTTACGCCGGGACGTTAGGAAACACCATATATTTT. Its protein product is CASSYAGTLGNTIYF.

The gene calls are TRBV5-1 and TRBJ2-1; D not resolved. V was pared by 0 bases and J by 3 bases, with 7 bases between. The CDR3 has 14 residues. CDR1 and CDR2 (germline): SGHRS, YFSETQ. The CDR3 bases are TGCGCCAGCAGCTTGGTGGTCAGCTACAATGAGCAGTTCTTC. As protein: CASSLVVSYNEQFF.

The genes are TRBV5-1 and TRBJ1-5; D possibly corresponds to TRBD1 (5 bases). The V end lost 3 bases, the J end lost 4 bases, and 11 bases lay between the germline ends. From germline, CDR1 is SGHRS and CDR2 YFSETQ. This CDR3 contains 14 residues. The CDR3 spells CASSYGTENQPQHF. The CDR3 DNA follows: TGCGCCAGCAGCTACGGGACGGAAAATCAGCCCCAGCATTTT.

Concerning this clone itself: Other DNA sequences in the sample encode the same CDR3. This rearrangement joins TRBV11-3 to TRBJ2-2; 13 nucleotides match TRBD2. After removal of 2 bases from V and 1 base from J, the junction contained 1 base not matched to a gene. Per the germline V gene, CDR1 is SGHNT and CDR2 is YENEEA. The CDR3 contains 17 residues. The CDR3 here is CASSLRTSGRNTGELFF. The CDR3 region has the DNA TGTGCCAGCAGCTTAAGGACTAGCGGGAGGAACACCGGGGAGCTGTTTTTT.

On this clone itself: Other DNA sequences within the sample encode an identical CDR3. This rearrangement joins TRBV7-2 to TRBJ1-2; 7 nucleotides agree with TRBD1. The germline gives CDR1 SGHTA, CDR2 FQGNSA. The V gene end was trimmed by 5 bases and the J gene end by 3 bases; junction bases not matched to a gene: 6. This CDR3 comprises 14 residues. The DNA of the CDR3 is TGTGCCAGCAGCCCCGGGCAGGGGGACTATGGCTACACCTTC. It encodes CASSPGQGDYGYTF. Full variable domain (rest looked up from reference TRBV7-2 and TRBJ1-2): GAGVSQSPSNKVTEKGKDVELRCDPISGHTALYWYRQSLGQGLEFLIYFQGNSAPDKSGLPSDRFSAERTGGSVSTLTIQRTQQEDSAVYLCASSPGQGDYGYTFGSGTRLTVV.

CDR3 residues: CASSDSVTYNEQFF. CDR3 DNA sequence: TGTGCCAGCAGCGATAGCGTAACCTACAATGAGCAGTTCTTC. V gene TRBV9 combines with J gene TRBJ2-1; a weak D match, TRBD2 (5 bases). Germline V gene lookup returns CDR1 SGDLS and CDR2 YYNGEE. The CDR3 has 14 amino acids. The ends were cut back, 3 bases at V and 2 bases at J, with 9 bases in the middle.

The CDR3 is CASSLGTGGSGTDTQYF. CDR3 sequence (DNA): TGCGCCAGCAGCCTAGGGACAGGGGGCTCGGGCACAGATACGCAGTATTTT. V gene TRBV5-1 combines with J gene TRBJ2-3; 12 positions agree with TRBD1. The V segment lost 4 bases and the J segment 1 base; nucleotides outside the gene matches: 7. CDR1 is SGHRS and CDR2 is YFSETQ in the germline V gene. This CDR3 has 17 amino acids.

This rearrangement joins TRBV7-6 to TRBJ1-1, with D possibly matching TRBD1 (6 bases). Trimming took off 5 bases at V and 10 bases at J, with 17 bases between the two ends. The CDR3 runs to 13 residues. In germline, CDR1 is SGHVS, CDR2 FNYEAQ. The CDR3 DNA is TGTGCCAGCAGCACGCCGAGAGGGGGAGGAGCTTTCTTT. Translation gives CASSTPRGGGAFF.

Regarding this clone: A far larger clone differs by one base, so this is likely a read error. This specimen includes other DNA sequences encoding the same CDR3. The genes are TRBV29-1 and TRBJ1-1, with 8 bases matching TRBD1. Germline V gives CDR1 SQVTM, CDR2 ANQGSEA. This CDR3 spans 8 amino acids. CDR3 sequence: CSAGGQHF. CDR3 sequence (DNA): TGCAGCGCAGGGGGCCAGCACTTT.

CDR3 DNA: TGTGCCAGCAGCTTGAGACTTGACAATGAGCAGTTCTTC. Translation: CASSLRLDNEQFF. The V gene is TRBV7-9, the J gene TRBJ2-1; D is uncertain. Trimming took off 3 bases at V and 5 bases at J, with 8 bases between the two ends. CDR1 SEHNR and CDR2 FQNEAQ come from the germline V gene (reference sequence). The CDR3 has 13 residues.